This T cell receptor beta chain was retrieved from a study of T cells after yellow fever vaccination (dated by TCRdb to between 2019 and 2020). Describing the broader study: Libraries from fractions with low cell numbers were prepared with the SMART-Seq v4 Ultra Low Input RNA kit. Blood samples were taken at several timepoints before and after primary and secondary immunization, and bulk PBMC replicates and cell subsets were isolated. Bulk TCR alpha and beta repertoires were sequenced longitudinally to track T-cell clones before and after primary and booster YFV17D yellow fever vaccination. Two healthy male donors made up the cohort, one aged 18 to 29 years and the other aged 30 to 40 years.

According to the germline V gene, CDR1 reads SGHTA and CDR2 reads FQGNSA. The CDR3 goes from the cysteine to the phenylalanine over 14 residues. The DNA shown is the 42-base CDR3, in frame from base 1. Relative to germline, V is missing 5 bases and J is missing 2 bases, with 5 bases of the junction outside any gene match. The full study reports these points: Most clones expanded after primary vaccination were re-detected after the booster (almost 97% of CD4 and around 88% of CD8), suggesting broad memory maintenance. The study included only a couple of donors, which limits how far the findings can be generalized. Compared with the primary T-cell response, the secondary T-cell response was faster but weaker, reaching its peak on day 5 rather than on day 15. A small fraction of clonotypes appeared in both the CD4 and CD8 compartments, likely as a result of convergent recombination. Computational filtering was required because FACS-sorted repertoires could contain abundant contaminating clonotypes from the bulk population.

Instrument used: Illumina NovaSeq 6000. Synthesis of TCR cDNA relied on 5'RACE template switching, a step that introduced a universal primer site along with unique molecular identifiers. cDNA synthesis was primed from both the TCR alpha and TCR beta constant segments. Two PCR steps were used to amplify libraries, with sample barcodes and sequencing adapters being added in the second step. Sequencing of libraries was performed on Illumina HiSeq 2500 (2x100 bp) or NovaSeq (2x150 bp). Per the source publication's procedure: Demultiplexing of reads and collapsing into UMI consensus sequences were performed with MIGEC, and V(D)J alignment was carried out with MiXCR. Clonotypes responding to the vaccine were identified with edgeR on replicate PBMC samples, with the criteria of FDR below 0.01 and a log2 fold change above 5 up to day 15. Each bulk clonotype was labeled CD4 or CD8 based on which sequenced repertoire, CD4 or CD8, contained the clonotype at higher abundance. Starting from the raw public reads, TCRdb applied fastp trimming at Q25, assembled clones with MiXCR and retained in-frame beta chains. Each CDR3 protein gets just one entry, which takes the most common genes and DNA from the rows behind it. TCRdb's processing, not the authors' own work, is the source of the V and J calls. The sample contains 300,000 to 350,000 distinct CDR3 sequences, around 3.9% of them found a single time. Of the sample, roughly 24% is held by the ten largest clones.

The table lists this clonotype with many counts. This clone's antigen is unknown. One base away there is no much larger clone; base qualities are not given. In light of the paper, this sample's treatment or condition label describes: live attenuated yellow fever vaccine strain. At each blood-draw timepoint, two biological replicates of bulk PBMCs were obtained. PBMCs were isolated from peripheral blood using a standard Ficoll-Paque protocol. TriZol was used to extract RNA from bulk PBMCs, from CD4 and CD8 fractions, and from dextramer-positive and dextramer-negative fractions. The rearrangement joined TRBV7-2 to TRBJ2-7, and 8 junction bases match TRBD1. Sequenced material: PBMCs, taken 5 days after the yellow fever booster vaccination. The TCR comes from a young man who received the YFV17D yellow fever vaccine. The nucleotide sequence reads TGTGCCAGCAGCGTCGACAGGGGACCCTACGAGCAGTACTTC. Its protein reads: CASSVDRGPYEQYF.